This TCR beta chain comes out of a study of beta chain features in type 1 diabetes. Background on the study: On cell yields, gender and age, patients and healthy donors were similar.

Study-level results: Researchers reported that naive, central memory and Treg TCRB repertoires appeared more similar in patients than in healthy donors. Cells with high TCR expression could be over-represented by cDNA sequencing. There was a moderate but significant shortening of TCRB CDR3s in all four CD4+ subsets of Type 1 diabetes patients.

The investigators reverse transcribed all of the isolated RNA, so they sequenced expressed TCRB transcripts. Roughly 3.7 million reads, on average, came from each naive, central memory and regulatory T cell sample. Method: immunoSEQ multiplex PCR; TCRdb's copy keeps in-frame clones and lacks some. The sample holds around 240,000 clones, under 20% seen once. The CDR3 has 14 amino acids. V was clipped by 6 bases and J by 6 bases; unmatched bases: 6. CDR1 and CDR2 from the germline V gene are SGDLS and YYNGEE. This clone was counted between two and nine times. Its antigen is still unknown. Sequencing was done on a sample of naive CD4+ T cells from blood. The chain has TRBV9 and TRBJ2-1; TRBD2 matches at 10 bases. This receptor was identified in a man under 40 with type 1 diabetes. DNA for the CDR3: TGTGCCAGCAACTTGCCTAGCGGGAGCAATGAGCAGTTCTTC. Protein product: CASNLPSGSNEQFF.